These 7 T cell receptor beta chains were sequenced from one sample in a study of blood T cell repertoires in COVID-19. Using immunoSEQ multiplex PCR, the repertoire was profiled, and TCRdb retains in-frame clones only, with some absent. The repertoire holds 160,000 or so clones, with over 80% as singletons. The specimen sequenced was peripheral blood. The receptors were gathered from a woman aged 55-75 years who had recovered from COVID-19.

The chain is built from TRBV29-1 and TRBJ2-3, with 8 positions matching TRBD2. The CDR3 has 15 amino acids. CDR1 is SQVTM and CDR2 is ANQGSEA in the germline V gene. V shed 1 base and J 4 bases; nucleotides not matched to a gene: 7. CDR3 coding DNA: TGCAGCGTTGAAGGGAGCGGGGGCGGGGCAGATACGCAGTATTTT. Encoded protein: CSVEGSGGGADTQYF.

The chain couples TRBV25-1 to TRBJ2-7; D not resolved. Trimming shortened V by 6 bases and J by 4 bases, and 13 bases separated the two germline ends. This CDR3 has 13 residues. The germline gives CDR1 MGHDK, CDR2 SYGVNS. The CDR3 spells CASSPELLYEQYF. CDR3 coding DNA: TGTGCCAGCAGCCCCGAGCTATTGTACGAGCAGTACTTC.

The rearrangement uses TRBV5-5 and TRBJ1-2; 7 bases fit TRBD1. CDR3 size: 13 residues. After removal of 1 base from V and 6 bases from J, the junction contained 3 bases not matched to a gene. The V gene's germline CDR1 is SGHKS and CDR2 YYEKEE (reference sequence). The CDR3 sequence is CASSLRGTDGYTF. CDR3 bases: TGTGCCAGCAGCTTGCGGGGGACAGATGGCTACACCTTC. Full variable domain (rest looked up from reference TRBV5-5 and TRBJ1-2): DAGVTQSPTHLIKTRGQQVTLRCSPISGHKSVSWYQQVLGQGPQFIFQYYEKEERGRGNFPDRFSARQFPNYSSELNVNALLLGDSALYLCASSLRGTDGYTFGSGTRLTVV.

The chain joins TRBV10-2 to TRBJ1-2; 8 nucleotides match TRBD1. With V trimmed by 5 bases and J by 2 bases, 1 base remained unmatched. CDR1 WSHSY and CDR2 SAAADI come from the germline V gene. This CDR3 comprises 13 residues. For the CDR3, the DNA is TGCGCCAGCAGTCAGGGGGCGAACTATGGCTACACCTTC. Protein sequence: CASSQGANYGYTF.

The J gene is TRBJ1-1, the V gene TRBV28, with 10 bases that match TRBD1. CDR1 is MDHEN and CDR2 is SYDVKM in the germline V gene. The CDR3 length is 15 residues. Trimming at V came to 2 bases and at J to 3 bases, leaving 3 bases not matched to a gene. The CDR3 spells CASSLPGQGHTEAFF. The CDR3 nucleotides are TGTGCCAGCAGTTTACCGGGACAGGGGCACACTGAAGCTTTCTTT.

The chain recombines TRBV19 with TRBJ1-2, with no clear D. There are 12 residues in the CDR3. Germline V lookup: CDR1 LNHDA, CDR2 SQIVND (reference sequence). With 1 base removed from V and 3 bases from J, the gap between germline ends came to 3 bases. CDR3 region: CASSIADYGYTF. DNA of the CDR3: TGTGCCAGTAGTATAGCTGACTATGGCTACACCTTC.

The rearrangement joins TRBV3-1 (or the pseudogene TRBV3-2) to TRBJ1-3; D is ambiguous. The germline gives CDR1 LGHDT, CDR2 YNNKEL (reference sequence). CDR3 length: 15 amino acids. V lost 0 bases to trimming and J lost 2 bases, with 8 bases between them. The CDR3 region has the DNA TGTGCCAGCAGCCAAGATGCGACACCTGGAAACACCATATATTTT. Encoded protein: CASSQDATPGNTIYF.